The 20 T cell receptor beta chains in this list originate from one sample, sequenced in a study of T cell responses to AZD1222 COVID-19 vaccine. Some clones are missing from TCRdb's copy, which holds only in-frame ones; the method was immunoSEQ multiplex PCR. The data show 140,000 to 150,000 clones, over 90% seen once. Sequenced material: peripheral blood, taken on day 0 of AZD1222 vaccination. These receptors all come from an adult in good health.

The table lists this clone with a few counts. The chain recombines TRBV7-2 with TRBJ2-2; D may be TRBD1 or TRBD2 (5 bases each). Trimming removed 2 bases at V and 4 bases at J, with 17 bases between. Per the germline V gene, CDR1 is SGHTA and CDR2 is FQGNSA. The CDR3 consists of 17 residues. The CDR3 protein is CASSLNGGGEPTGELFF. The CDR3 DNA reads TGTGCCAGCAGCTTAAACGGTGGGGGAGAGCCCACCGGGGAGCTGTTTTTT.

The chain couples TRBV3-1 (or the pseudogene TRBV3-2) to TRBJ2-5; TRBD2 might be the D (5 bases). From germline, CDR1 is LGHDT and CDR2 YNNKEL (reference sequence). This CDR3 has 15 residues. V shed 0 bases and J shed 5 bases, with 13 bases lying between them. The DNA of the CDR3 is TGTGCCAGCAGCCAAGACCTGTCGGGAAGGGAGACCCAGTACTTC. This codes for CASSQDLSGRETQYF.

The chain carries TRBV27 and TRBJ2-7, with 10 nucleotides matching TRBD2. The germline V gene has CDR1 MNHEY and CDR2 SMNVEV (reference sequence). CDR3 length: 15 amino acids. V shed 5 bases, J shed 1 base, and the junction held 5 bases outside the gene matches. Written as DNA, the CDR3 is TGTGCCAGCAGTAACCCACTAGCGGGGTCCTACGAGCAGTACTTC. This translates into CASSNPLAGSYEQYF.

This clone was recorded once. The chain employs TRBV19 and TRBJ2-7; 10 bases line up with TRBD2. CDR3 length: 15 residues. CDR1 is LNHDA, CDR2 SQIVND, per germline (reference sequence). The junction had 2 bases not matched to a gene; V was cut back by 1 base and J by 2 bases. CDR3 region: CASSIGLAGTYEQYF. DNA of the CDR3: TGTGCCAGTAGTATAGGACTAGCGGGTACCTACGAGCAGTACTTC.

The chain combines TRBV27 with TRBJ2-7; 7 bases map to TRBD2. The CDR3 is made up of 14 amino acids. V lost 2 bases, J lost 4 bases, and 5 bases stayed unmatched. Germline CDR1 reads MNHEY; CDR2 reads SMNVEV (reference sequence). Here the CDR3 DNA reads TGTGCCAGCAGTTTACGCGATAGCGGGTACGAGCAGTACTTC. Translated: CASSLRDSGYEQYF.

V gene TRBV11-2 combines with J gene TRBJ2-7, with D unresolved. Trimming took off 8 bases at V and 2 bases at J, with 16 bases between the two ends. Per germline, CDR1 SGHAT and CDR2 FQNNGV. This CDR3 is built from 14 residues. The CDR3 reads CASCLNPITYEQYF. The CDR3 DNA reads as TGTGCCAGCTGTTTAAACCCTATAACCTACGAGCAGTACTTC.

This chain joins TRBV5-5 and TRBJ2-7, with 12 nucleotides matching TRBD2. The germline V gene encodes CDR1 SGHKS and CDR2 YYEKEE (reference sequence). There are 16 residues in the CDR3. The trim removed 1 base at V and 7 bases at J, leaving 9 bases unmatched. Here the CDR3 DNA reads TGTGCCAGCAGCTTGTTCCCGACTAGCGGGGGCTCAGAGCAGTACTTC. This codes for CASSLFPTSGGSEQYF.

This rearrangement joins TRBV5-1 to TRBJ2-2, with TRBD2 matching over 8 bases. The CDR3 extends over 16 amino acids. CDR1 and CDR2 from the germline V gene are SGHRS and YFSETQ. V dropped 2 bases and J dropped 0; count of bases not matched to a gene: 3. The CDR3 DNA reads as TGCGCCAGCAGCTTTTCTAGCGGGCCGAACACCGGGGAGCTGTTTTTT. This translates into CASSFSSGPNTGELFF.

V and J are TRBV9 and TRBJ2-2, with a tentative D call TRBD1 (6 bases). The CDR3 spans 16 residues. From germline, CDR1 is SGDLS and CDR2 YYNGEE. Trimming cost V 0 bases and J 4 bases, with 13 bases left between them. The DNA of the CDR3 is TGTGCCAGCAGCGTAGTGAAGGGGGAGAGCACCGGGGAGCTGTTTTTT. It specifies CASSVVKGESTGELFF.

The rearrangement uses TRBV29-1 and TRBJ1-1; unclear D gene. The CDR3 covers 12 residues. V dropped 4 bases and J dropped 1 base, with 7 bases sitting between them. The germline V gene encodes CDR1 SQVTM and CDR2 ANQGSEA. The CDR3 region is CSVGWQNTEAFF. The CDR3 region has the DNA TGCAGCGTTGGTTGGCAGAACACTGAAGCTTTCTTT.

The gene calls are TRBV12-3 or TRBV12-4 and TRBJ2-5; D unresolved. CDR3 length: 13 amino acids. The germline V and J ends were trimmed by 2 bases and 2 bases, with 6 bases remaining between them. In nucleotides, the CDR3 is TGTGCCAGCAGTTTATTGGCGCAAGAGACCCAGTACTTC. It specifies CASSLLAQETQYF.

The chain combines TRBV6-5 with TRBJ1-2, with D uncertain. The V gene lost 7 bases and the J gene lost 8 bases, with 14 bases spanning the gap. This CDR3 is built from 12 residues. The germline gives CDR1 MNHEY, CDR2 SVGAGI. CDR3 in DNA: TGTGCCAGCACCGGCGGGGTCAGGGGCTACACCTTC. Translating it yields CASTGGVRGYTF.

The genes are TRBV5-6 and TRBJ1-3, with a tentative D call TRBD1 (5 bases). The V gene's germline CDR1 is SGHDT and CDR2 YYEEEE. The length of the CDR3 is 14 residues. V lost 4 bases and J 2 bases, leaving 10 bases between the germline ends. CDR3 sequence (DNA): TGTGCCAGCAGCACAGCAGGGCCTGGAAACACCATATATTTT. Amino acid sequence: CASSTAGPGNTIYF. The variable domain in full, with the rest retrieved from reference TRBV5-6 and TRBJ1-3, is DAGVTQSPTHLIKTRGQQVTLRCSPKSGHDTVSWYQQALGQGPQFIFQYYEEEERQRGNFPDRFSGHQFPNYSSELNVNALLLGDSALYLCASSTAGPGNTIYFGEGSWLTVV.

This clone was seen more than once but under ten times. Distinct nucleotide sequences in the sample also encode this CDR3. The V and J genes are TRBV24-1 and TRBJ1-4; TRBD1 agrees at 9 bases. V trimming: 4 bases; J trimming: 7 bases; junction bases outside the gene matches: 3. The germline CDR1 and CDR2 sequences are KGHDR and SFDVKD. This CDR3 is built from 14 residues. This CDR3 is CATSDRQGGEKLFF. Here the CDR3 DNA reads TGTGCCACCAGTGACAGACAGGGGGGTGAAAAACTGTTTTTT.

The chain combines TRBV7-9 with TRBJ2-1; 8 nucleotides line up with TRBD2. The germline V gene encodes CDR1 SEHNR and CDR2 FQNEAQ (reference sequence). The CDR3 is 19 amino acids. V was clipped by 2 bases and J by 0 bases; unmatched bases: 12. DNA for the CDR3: TGTGCCAGCAGCTTACTTTCCAGGACTAGCAGTAGCTCCTACAATGAGCAGTTCTTC. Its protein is CASSLLSRTSSSSYNEQFF.

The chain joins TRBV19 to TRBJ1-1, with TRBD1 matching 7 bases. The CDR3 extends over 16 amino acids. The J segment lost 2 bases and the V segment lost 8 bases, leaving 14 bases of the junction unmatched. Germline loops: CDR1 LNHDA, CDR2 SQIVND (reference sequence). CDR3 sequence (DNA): TGTGCCAGTGTCGGCCTAGACGGGACAGCAAACACTGAAGCTTTCTTT. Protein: CASVGLDGTANTEAFF.

This chain's CDR3 is CASSLGTGAGEKLFF. The CDR3 DNA follows: TGTGCCAGCAGCTTGGGTACAGGGGCTGGTGAAAAACTGTTTTTT. The rearrangement uses TRBV5-5 and TRBJ1-4; 7 nucleotides agree with TRBD1. The CDR3 has 15 amino acids. The ends lost 0 bases at V and 7 bases at J; junction bases unmatched: 6. Germline V gene sequence: CDR1 SGHKS, CDR2 YYEKEE (reference sequence).

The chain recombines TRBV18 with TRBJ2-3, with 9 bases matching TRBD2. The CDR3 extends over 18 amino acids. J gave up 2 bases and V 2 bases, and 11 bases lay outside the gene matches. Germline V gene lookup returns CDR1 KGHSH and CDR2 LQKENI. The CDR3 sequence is CASSPTFRLAEDTDTQYF. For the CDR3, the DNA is TGTGCCAGCTCACCAACCTTTAGACTAGCGGAGGACACAGATACGCAGTATTTT. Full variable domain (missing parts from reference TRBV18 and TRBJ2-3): NAGVMQNPRHLVRRRGQEARLRCSPMKGHSHVYWYRQLPEEGLKFMVYLQKENIIDESGMPKERFSAEFPKEGPSILRIQQVVRGDSAAYFCASSPTFRLAEDTDTQYFGPGTRLTVL.

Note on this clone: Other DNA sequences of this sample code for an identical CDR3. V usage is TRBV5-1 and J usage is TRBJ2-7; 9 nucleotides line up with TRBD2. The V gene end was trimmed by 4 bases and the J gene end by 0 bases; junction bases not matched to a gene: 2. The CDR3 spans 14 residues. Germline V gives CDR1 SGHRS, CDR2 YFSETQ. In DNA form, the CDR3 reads TGCGCCAGCAGCCTAGCGGGGAGCTCCTACGAGCAGTACTTC. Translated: CASSLAGSSYEQYF.

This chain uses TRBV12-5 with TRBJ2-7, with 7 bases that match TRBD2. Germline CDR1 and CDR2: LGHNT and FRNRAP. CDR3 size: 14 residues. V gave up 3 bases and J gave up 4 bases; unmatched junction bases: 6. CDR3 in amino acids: CASGLAGRWYEQYF. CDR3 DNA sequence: TGTGCTAGTGGTTTAGCGGGGCGGTGGTACGAGCAGTACTTC.